The 16 T cell receptor beta chains reported below all come from one sample, sequenced in a study of blood T cell repertoires in COVID-19 (dated by TCRdb to the early 2020s). Library method: the immunoSEQ multiplex PCR assay. The clones in this table, taken by TCRdb from immuneACCESS, are in-frame only. Not every clone is retained; where verified, under half of the shortfall comes from an unresolved V gene, and the cause of the rest is unknown. The sample table lists under 200,000 clones, under 95% of them with a count of one. The top ten constitute about 2.5% of the sample. Sequencing used peripheral blood. Receptor source: a man in his late teens or twenties with acute or convalescent COVID-19.

This chain connects TRBV5-1 to TRBJ2-1; TRBD2 aligns across 10 bases. Trimming removed 4 bases from V and 3 bases from J; junction bases left unmatched: 4. This CDR3 is built from 15 residues. From germline, CDR1 is SGHRS and CDR2 YFSETQ. CDR3 bases: TGCGCCAGCAGCCCCGGACTAGCGGTCTACAATGAGCAGTTCTTC. It specifies CASSPGLAVYNEQFF. The entire variable domain, with the rest obtained from reference TRBV5-1 and TRBJ2-1, is as follows: KAGVTQTPRYLIKTRGQQVTLSCSPISGHRSVSWYQQTPGQGLQFLFEYFSETQRNKGNFPGRFSGRQFSNSRSEMNVSTLELGDSALYLCASSPGLAVYNEQFFGPGTRLTVL.

The chain employs TRBV27 and TRBJ1-2; the D gene is possibly TRBD1 (5 bases). The CDR3 loop spans 15 amino acids. The V end lost 5 bases, the J end lost 5 bases, and 18 bases lay between the germline ends. Germline loops: CDR1 MNHEY, CDR2 SMNVEV (reference sequence). The CDR3 DNA reads TGTGCCAGCAGTCCCGACTCGCGGACAATTTATGGCTACACCTTC. Protein product: CASSPDSRTIYGYTF.

With regard to this clone: A much bigger clone sits one base away, suggesting this may be a read error. This CDR3 is also generated by other DNA sequences in the sample. The rearrangement uses TRBV6-5 and TRBJ2-1; TRBD2 aligns across 8 bases. This CDR3 comprises 15 residues. V trimming: 1 base; J trimming: 10 bases; junction bases outside the gene matches: 9. Germline CDR1 and CDR2: MNHEY and SVGAGI. CDR3 in amino acids: CASSYLPIGGAEQFF. The DNA for the CDR3 is TGTGCCAGCAGTTACTTACCGATCGGGGGGGCGGAGCAGTTCTTC.

The genes are TRBV5-1 and TRBJ2-7; 9 nucleotides align to TRBD2. V gave up 5 bases and J gave up 3 bases; unmatched junction bases: 9. Per the germline V gene, CDR1 is SGHRS and CDR2 is YFSETQ. The CDR3 is 15 amino acids. The CDR3 loop reads CASRETSGALYEQYF. The CDR3 DNA reads TGCGCCAGCAGGGAGACTAGCGGAGCTCTCTACGAGCAGTACTTC.

The chain employs TRBV6-5 and TRBJ1-1, with D possibly TRBD1 on 6 matching bases. Germline lookup yields CDR1 MNHEY and CDR2 SVGAGI. Trimming stripped 6 bases from V and 1 base from J, with 12 bases between. CDR3 size: 14 residues. The CDR3 DNA reads TGTGCCAGCAGGGGCAGGGGAACGAACACTGAAGCTTTCTTT. Translation gives CASRGRGTNTEAFF.

The CDR3 DNA reads as TGTGCCAGCAGTTATCGAGAGGGATTAGCCCAGCATTTT. Translating gives CASSYREGLAQHF. The chain combines TRBV27 with TRBJ1-5; D unresolved. The germline V gene has CDR1 MNHEY and CDR2 SMNVEV (reference sequence). Trimming removed 4 bases from V and 11 bases from J, with 15 bases in between. The CDR3 loop spans 13 amino acids.

The J gene is TRBJ1-1, the V gene TRBV7-9; D is perhaps TRBD1 (6 bases). Trimming took off 4 bases at V and 4 bases at J, with 13 bases between the two ends. Germline V gene data show CDR1 as SEHNR and CDR2 as FQNEAQ (reference sequence). The CDR3 sequence is 14 residues long. The CDR3 is CASSSATGTTEAFF. The DNA for the CDR3 is TGTGCCAGCAGCTCCGCCACAGGGACCACTGAAGCTTTCTTT.

This sequence joins TRBV12-3 or TRBV12-4 and TRBJ2-7; D gene ambiguous. The CDR3 runs to 12 residues. Trimming cost V 3 bases and J 5 bases, with 8 bases left between them. This chain's CDR3 is CASSFDDNEQYF. CDR3 sequence (DNA): TGTGCCAGCAGTTTTGACGACAACGAGCAGTACTTC.

The rearrangement joins TRBV14 to TRBJ2-5; 8 nucleotides align to TRBD2. This CDR3 is 16 amino acids long. Per germline, CDR1 SGHDN and CDR2 FVKESK. Unmatched junction bases numbered 9, after V lost 2 bases and J lost 4 bases. In DNA, the CDR3 is TGTGCCAGCAGCCAACGATTACAACTAGCGGTAGAGACCCAGTACTTC. Translating gives CASSQRLQLAVETQYF. Together with reference TRBV14 and TRBJ2-5, the CDR3 gives the full variable domain: EAGVTQFPSHSVIEKGQTVTLRCDPISGHDNLYWYRRVMGKEIKFLLHFVKESKQDESGMPNNRFLAERTGGTYSTLKVQPAELEDSGVYFCASSQRLQLAVETQYFGPGTRLLVL.

Notes on this clone: Other nucleotide sequences from this sample produce the same CDR3. The rearrangement joins TRBV10-1 to TRBJ2-1; TRBD2 matches at 14 bases. J was trimmed by 4 bases and V by 4 bases; bases with no gene match: 3. The CDR3 runs to 16 residues. Germline V CDR1 and CDR2: WNHNN, SYGVQD (reference sequence). CDR3 DNA sequence: TGCGCCAGCAGTGGGGGGACTAGCGGGGGATACAATGAGCAGTTCTTC. This sequence encodes CASSGGTSGGYNEQFF.

The rearrangement links TRBV7-7 to TRBJ1-3; D not certain. In germline, CDR1 is SSHAT, CDR2 FNYEAQ (reference sequence). CDR3 length: 15 residues. Trimming shortened V by 3 bases and J by 4 bases, and 13 bases separated the two germline ends. CDR3 residues: CASSFGPGSGNTIYF. The DNA of the CDR3 is TGTGCCAGCAGCTTCGGCCCGGGGAGCGGAAACACCATATATTTT.

This chain connects TRBV18 to TRBJ2-7; 7 nucleotides line up with TRBD1. The CDR3 is 14 amino acids. With V trimmed by 3 bases and J by 4 bases, 6 bases remained unmatched. CDR1 is KGHSH and CDR2 is LQKENI in the germline V gene. The CDR3: CASSPGDRRYEQYF. CDR3 nucleotide sequence: TGTGCCAGCTCACCCGGGGACAGAAGGTACGAGCAGTACTTC.

The chain joins TRBV4-1 to TRBJ1-1; no reliable D call. Between the trimmed V and J ends, which lost 2 bases and 1 base, there was a span of 5 bases. The CDR3 is made up of 13 amino acids. In germline, CDR1 is MGHRA, CDR2 YSYEKL. The CDR3 DNA reads as TGCGCCAGCAGCCAACAGTGGAACACTGAAGCTTTCTTT. It translates to CASSQQWNTEAFF.

The chain carries TRBV7-2 and TRBJ1-2, with a tentative D call TRBD1 (6 bases). CDR3 length: 13 residues. Deletions cut 6 bases from V and 2 bases from J, with 10 bases between. In germline, CDR1 is SGHTA, CDR2 FQGNSA. The CDR3 bases are TGTGCCAGCAGTAACAGGGCCAACTATGGCTACACCTTC. This encodes CASSNRANYGYTF.

The genes are TRBV5-1 and TRBJ2-7; D is uncertain. From germline, CDR1 is SGHRS and CDR2 YFSETQ. The germline V and J ends were trimmed by 1 base and 2 bases, with 10 bases remaining between them. The CDR3 is made up of 14 amino acids. The CDR3 coding sequence is TGCGCCAGCAGCTTGACAGCTAATACCTACGAGCAGTACTTC. Translated: CASSLTANTYEQYF.

The V gene is TRBV4-1, the J gene TRBJ1-2, with a weak D call TRBD1 (5 bases). CDR1 MGHRA and CDR2 YSYEKL come from the germline V gene. CDR3 size: 13 residues. The V end lost 0 bases, the J end lost 6 bases, and 8 bases lay between the germline ends. CDR3 in amino acids: CASSQEGTNGYTF. CDR3 nucleotides: TGCGCCAGCAGCCAAGAAGGGACTAATGGCTACACCTTC.